These 22 T cell receptor beta chains came from one sample sequenced in a study of blood T cell repertoires in COVID-19. Generated by immunoSEQ multiplex PCR, the TCRdb table keeps only in-frame clones and is missing some. The repertoire holds fewer than 500,000 clones, with more than 65% as singletons. The sequenced sample was peripheral blood. Source of these receptors: a human donor with acute or convalescent COVID-19. The donor label of this sample is uncertain.

The chain links TRBV28 to TRBJ2-3; a possible D gene is TRBD1 (6 bases). Germline V gene sequence: CDR1 MDHEN, CDR2 SYDVKM. The V and J ends lost 5 bases and 2 bases respectively, with 17 bases between them. The CDR3 is 16 amino acids. In nucleotides, the CDR3 is TGTGCCAGCAGTCCCTCTGGGGGCGTGGTCACAGATACGCAGTATTTT. Its translation: CASSPSGGVVTDTQYF.

This clone was recorded a few times. The rearrangement links TRBV3-1 (or the pseudogene TRBV3-2) to TRBJ2-1; 9 bases are a match to TRBD2. The CDR3 runs to 16 residues. CDR1 and CDR2 from the germline V gene are LGHDT and YNNKEL (reference sequence). The V gene end was trimmed by 1 base and the J gene end by 8 bases; junction bases not matched to a gene: 9. The CDR3 spells CASSQGGGGAIYEQFF. Written as DNA, the CDR3 is TGTGCCAGCAGCCAAGGAGGCGGGGGGGCGATTTATGAGCAGTTCTTC.

This chain links TRBV27 with TRBJ1-1; 8 positions agree with TRBD1. The CDR3 contains 14 residues. The germline V gene has CDR1 MNHEY and CDR2 SMNVEV (reference sequence). V lost 6 bases, J lost 5 bases, and 8 bases stayed unmatched. The CDR3 sequence: CASRPQGARTEAFF. The CDR3 nucleotides read TGTGCCAGCAGACCCCAGGGGGCTCGGACTGAAGCTTTCTTT.

V is TRBV3-1 (or the pseudogene TRBV3-2) and J is TRBJ2-5, with D possibly matching TRBD2 (6 bases). Per germline, CDR1 LGHDT and CDR2 YNNKEL (reference sequence). Trimming removed 0 bases from V and 4 bases from J, with 12 bases in between. CDR3 length equals 15 residues. The CDR3 spells CASSQDSLGGETQYF. The CDR3 bases are TGTGCCAGCAGCCAAGATTCATTGGGGGGAGAGACCCAGTACTTC.

This clone was found once. The rearrangement joins TRBV2 to TRBJ2-5, with D possibly TRBD2 on 6 matching bases. CDR1 is SNHLY, CDR2 FYNNEI, per germline. CDR3 length equals 16 residues. Deletions cut 2 bases from V and 2 bases from J, with 15 bases between. The CDR3 DNA follows: TGTGCCAGCAGTGAATTATTGCGGGGCCTACAAGAGACCCAGTACTTC. It is translated as CASSELLRGLQETQYF.

The chain employs TRBV29-1 and TRBJ2-5; TRBD2 matches at 12 bases. Germline V gene sequence: CDR1 SQVTM, CDR2 ANQGSEA. V shed 4 bases, J shed 4 bases, and the junction held 4 bases outside the gene matches. CDR3 size: 14 residues. Here the CDR3 DNA reads TGCAGCGTTGGTCTAGCGGGGGGGCCAGAGACCCAGTACTTC. Translating it yields CSVGLAGGPETQYF. Looking up the rest from reference TRBV29-1 and TRBJ2-5 gives the full variable domain: SAVISQKPSRDICQRGTSLTIQCQVDSQVTMMFWYRQQPGQSLTLIATANQGSEATYESGFVIDKFPISRPNLTFSTLTVSNMSPEDSSIYLCSVGLAGGPETQYFGPGTRLLVL.

This clone was found many times. V is TRBV7-8 and J is TRBJ2-1; D may be TRBD1 (5 bases). Germline V gene data show CDR1 as SGHVS and CDR2 as FQNEAQ. Trimming took 5 bases from V and 7 from J, leaving 9 bases between them. The length of the CDR3 is 12 residues. The CDR3 sequence is CASSLQVNEQFF. In nucleotides, the CDR3 is TGTGCCAGCAGCCTACAGGTTAATGAGCAGTTCTTC.

The gene calls are TRBV18 and TRBJ1-2; a possible D gene is TRBD1 (6 bases). This CDR3 has 13 amino acids. Germline V gene data show CDR1 as KGHSH and CDR2 as LQKENI. V gave up 3 bases and J gave up 8 bases, with 13 bases separating them. The CDR3 loop reads CASSPGQIDGYTF. CDR3 nucleotides: TGTGCCAGCTCACCCGGACAGATTGACGGCTACACCTTC.

This clone has only a few counts. CDR3 DNA sequence: TGTGCCAGCAGCTCTCTACCGGGACAGGGGGCGCGGGGCTACACCTTC. The encoded protein is CASSSLPGQGARGYTF. This chain connects TRBV28 to TRBJ1-2; 12 bases fit TRBD1. Trimming took 6 bases from V and 8 from J; bases not matched to a gene: 13. Germline V gene lookup returns CDR1 MDHEN and CDR2 SYDVKM. This CDR3 spans 16 amino acids.

The chain uses TRBV19 and TRBJ1-3, with a tentative D call TRBD1 (6 bases). The CDR3 runs to 16 residues. Germline V gene lookup returns CDR1 LNHDA and CDR2 SQIVND (reference sequence). Trimming shortened V by 1 base and J by 3 bases, and 13 bases separated the two germline ends. The CDR3 DNA reads as TGTGCCAGTAGTATAGCAACCGGGACACATGGAAACACCATATATTTT. Translated, it gives CASSIATGTHGNTIYF.

This chain uses TRBV12-3 or TRBV12-4 with TRBJ1-2; TRBD1 aligns across 7 bases. The CDR3 has 13 residues. The V segment lost 6 bases and the J segment 7 bases; nucleotides outside the gene matches: 8. The CDR3 DNA follows: TGTGCCAGCAGCGCTCGGACAGGCGGTGGCTACACCTTC. It specifies CASSARTGGGYTF.

This CDR3 reads CATSRSTERTNEKLFF. CDR3 nucleotide sequence: TGTGCCACCAGCCGGTCGACAGAGCGAACTAATGAAAAACTGTTTTTT. The rearrangement joins TRBV15 to TRBJ1-4; a weak D match, TRBD1 (5 bases). This CDR3 spans 16 amino acids. Germline lookup yields CDR1 LNHNV and CDR2 YYDKDF (reference sequence). The V end lost 5 bases, the J end lost 1 base, and 14 bases lay between the germline ends.

The V call is TRBV3-1 (or the pseudogene TRBV3-2), the J call TRBJ1-1, with D possibly matching TRBD1 (5 bases). CDR1 is LGHDT and CDR2 is YNNKEL in the germline V gene (reference sequence). Trimming took 4 bases from V and 3 from J, leaving 18 bases between them. This CDR3 is built from 16 residues. Here the CDR3 reads CASSRGVGGLYTEAFF. The CDR3 nucleotides are TGTGCCAGCAGCCGAGGGGTGGGGGGACTGTACACTGAAGCTTTCTTT.

The chain combines TRBV3-1 (or the pseudogene TRBV3-2) with TRBJ1-1; unclear D gene. CDR3 size: 13 residues. Germline CDR1 and CDR2: LGHDT and YNNKEL (reference sequence). V lost 7 bases and J lost 4, with 13 bases in between. CDR3 loop: CASTTGRTTEAFF. CDR3 bases: TGTGCCAGCACCACTGGGAGAACCACTGAAGCTTTCTTT.

V gene TRBV19 combines with J gene TRBJ1-5; D gene unclear. Deletions cut 5 bases from V and 0 bases from J, with 17 bases between. The V gene's germline CDR1 is LNHDA and CDR2 SQIVND (reference sequence). This CDR3 is built from 17 residues. The CDR3 region is CASSFRESFNSNQPQHF. CDR3 bases: TGTGCCAGTAGTTTCCGGGAGTCTTTCAATAGCAATCAGCCCCAGCATTTT.

Regarding this clone: Other DNA sequences in the sample encode the same CDR3. V gene TRBV5-1 combines with J gene TRBJ2-5, with 11 bases matching TRBD2. Germline V gene data show CDR1 as SGHRS and CDR2 as YFSETQ. The V and J ends lost 0 bases and 2 bases, in that order; junction bases with no gene match: 0. The CDR3 extends over 15 amino acids. The CDR3 reads CASSLGLAGQETQYF. CDR3 DNA: TGCGCCAGCAGCTTGGGACTAGCGGGACAAGAGACCCAGTACTTC.

This clone was picked up a small number of times. This chain links TRBV19 with TRBJ2-1; 8 positions match TRBD2. Germline V CDR1 and CDR2: LNHDA, SQIVND (reference sequence). V lost 4 bases, J lost 3 bases, and 8 bases stayed unmatched. This CDR3 contains 16 residues. The CDR3 reads CASSTPTSGHYNEQFF. CDR3 nucleotides: TGTGCCAGTAGTACTCCAACTAGCGGCCACTACAATGAGCAGTTCTTC.

V gene TRBV5-1 combines with J gene TRBJ2-3; possibly TRBD1 or TRBD2 for D (6 bases each). V lost 7 bases and J 0 bases, leaving 27 bases between the germline ends. This CDR3 is built from 19 residues. The germline CDR1 and CDR2 sequences are SGHRS and YFSETQ. Here the CDR3 DNA reads TGCGCCAGCGGCCTGGGGGGTGGACAGAGCCGAACTAGCACAGATACGCAGTATTTT. Translation: CASGLGGGQSRTSTDTQYF.

This chain connects TRBV6-5 to TRBJ1-5, with no clear D. Germline values: CDR1 MNHEY, CDR2 SVGAGI. The CDR3 extends over 14 amino acids. Trimming removed 5 bases from V and 6 bases from J, with 14 bases in between. The CDR3 coding sequence is TGTGCCAGCAGTAGGGCGTATGGGAGTCAGCCCCAGCATTTT. It is translated as CASSRAYGSQPQHF.

The rearrangement joins TRBV7-9 to TRBJ1-1, with 9 positions matching TRBD1. This CDR3 is built from 15 residues. The J segment lost 0 bases and the V segment lost 5 bases, leaving 4 bases of the junction unmatched. The germline CDR1 and CDR2 sequences are SEHNR and FQNEAQ (reference sequence). This CDR3 is CASSTRTGVNTEAFF. The CDR3 coding sequence is TGTGCCAGCAGCACCCGGACAGGGGTGAACACTGAAGCTTTCTTT.

The table lists this clone with a few counts. Other DNA sequences of this sample code for an identical CDR3. This rearrangement joins TRBV12-3 or TRBV12-4 to TRBJ1-2; no definite D call. The CDR3 runs to 12 residues. Trimming pared 3 bases from V and 3 bases from J, leaving 5 bases between. Written as DNA, the CDR3 is TGTGCCAGCAGTTTCGGGGACTATGGCTACACCTTC. Translating gives CASSFGDYGYTF.

The chain links TRBV6-2 or TRBV6-3 to TRBJ1-2; tentative D call: TRBD1 (5 bases). With 6 bases removed from V and 4 bases from J, the gap between germline ends came to 15 bases. Germline values: CDR1 MNHEY, CDR2 SVGEGT. This CDR3 comprises 14 residues. CDR3 amino acids: CASSQQGFGYGYTF. CDR3 nucleotides: TGTGCCAGCAGCCAGCAGGGTTTCGGCTATGGCTACACCTTC.